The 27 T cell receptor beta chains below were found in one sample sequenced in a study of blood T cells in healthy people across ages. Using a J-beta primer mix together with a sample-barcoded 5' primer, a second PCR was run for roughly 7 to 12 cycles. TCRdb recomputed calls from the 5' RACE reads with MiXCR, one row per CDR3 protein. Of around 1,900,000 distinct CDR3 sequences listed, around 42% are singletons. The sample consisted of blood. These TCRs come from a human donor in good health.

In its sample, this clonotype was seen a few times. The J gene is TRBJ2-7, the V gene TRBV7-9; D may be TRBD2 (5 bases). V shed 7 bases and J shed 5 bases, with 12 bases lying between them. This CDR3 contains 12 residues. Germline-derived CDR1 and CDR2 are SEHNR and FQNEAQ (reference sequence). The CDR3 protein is CASIGLFDEQYF. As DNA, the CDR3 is TGTGCCAGCATTGGACTCTTTGACGAGCAGTACTTC. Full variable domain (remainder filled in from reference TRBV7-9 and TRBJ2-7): DTGVSQNPRHKITKRGQNVTFRCDPISEHNRLYWYRQTLGQGPEFLTYFQNEAQLEKSRLLSDRFSAERPKGSFSTLEIQRTEQGDSAMYLCASIGLFDEQYFGPGTRLTVT.

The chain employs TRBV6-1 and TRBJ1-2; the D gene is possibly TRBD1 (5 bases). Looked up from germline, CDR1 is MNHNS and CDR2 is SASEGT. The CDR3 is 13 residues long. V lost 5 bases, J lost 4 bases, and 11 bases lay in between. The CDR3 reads CASSTDTTYGYTF. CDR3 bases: TGTGCCAGCAGTACGGACACCACCTATGGCTACACCTTC.

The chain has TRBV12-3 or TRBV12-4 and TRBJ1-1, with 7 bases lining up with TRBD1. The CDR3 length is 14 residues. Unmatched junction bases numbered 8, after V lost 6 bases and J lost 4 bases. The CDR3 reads CASSIGQARTEAFF. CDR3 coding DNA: TGTGCCAGCAGCATAGGACAGGCGCGCACTGAAGCTTTCTTT.

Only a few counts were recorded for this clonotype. CDR3 in amino acids: CSAVQGSEQYF. The CDR3 DNA reads as TGCAGCGCCGTACAGGGTTCCGAGCAGTACTTC. The chain carries TRBV29-1 and TRBJ2-7, with D possibly TRBD1 on 6 matching bases. The CDR3 is 11 amino acids. Trimming shortened V by 7 bases and J by 6 bases, and 13 bases separated the two germline ends. In germline, CDR1 is SQVTM, CDR2 ANQGSEA.

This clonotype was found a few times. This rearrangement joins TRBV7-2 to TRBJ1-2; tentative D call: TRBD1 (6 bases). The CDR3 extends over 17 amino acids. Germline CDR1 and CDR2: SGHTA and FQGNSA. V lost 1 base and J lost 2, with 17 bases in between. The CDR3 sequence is CASSLGVSLRGNYGYTF. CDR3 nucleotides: TGTGCCAGCAGCTTAGGGGTATCCTTGAGGGGGAACTATGGCTACACCTTC. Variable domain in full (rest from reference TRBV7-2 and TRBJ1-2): GAGVSQSPSNKVTEKGKDVELRCDPISGHTALYWYRQSLGQGLEFLIYFQGNSAPDKSGLPSDRFSAERTGGSVSTLTIQRTQQEDSAVYLCASSLGVSLRGNYGYTFGSGTRLTVV.

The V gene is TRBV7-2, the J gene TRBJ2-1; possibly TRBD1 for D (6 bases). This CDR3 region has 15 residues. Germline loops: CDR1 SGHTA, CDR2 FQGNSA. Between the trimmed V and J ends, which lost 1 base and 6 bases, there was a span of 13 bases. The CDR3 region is CASSLVATGRNEQFF. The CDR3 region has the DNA TGTGCCAGCAGCTTAGTGGCCACAGGGCGCAATGAGCAGTTCTTC.

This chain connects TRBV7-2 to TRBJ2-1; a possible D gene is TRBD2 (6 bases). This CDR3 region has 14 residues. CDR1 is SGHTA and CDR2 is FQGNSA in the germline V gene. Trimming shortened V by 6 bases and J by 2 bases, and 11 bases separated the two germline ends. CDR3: CASRAGFTYNEQFF. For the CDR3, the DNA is TGTGCCAGCAGGGCGGGGTTTACCTACAATGAGCAGTTCTTC.

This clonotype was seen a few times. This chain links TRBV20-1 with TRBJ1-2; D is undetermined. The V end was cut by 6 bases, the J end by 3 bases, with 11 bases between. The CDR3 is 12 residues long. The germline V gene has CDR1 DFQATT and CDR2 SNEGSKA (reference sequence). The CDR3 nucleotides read TGCAGTGCCCCCGACGGATACTATGGCTACACCTTC. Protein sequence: CSAPDGYYGYTF.

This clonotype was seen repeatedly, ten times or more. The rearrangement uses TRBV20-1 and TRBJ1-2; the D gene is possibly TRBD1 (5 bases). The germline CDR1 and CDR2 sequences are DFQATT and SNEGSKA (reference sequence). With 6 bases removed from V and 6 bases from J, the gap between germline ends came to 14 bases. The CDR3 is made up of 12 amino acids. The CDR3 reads CSAPDSRHGYTF. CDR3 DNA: TGCAGTGCCCCAGACAGCCGTCATGGCTACACCTTC.

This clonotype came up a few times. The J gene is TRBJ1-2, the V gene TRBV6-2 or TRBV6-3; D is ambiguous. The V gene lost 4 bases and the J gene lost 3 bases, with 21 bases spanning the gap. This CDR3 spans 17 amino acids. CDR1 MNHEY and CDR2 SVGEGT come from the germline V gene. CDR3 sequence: CASSFPPFTEHDYGYTF. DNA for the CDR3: TGTGCCAGCAGTTTCCCCCCTTTTACGGAGCATGACTATGGCTACACCTTC.

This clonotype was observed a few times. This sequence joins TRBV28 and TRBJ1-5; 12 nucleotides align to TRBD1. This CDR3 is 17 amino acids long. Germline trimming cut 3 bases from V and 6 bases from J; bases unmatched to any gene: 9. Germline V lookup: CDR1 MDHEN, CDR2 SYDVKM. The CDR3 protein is CASSFPTGTGGSQPQHF. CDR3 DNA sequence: TGTGCCAGCAGTTTCCCCACCGGGACAGGGGGCAGTCAGCCCCAGCATTTT.

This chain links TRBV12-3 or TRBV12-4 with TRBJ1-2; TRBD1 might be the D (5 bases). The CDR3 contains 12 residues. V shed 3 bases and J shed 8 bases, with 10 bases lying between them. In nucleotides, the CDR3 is TGTGCCAGCAGTTTCAGCAGGGAGGGCTACACCTTC. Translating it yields CASSFSREGYTF.

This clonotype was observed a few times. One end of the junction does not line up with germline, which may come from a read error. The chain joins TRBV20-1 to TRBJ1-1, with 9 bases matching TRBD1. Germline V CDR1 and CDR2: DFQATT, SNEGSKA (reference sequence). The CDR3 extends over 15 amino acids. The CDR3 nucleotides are TGCAGTGCTTCAACCCTCGGGACAGGGCTCCCTGAAACTTTCTTT. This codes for CSASTLGTGLPETFF.

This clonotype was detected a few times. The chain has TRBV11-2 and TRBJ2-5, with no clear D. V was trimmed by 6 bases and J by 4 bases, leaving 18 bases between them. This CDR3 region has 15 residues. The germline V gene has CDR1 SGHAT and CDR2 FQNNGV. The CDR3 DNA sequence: TGTGCCAGCAGAACACGTGGGTTCGTCCGAGAGACCCAGTACTTC. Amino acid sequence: CASRTRGFVRETQYF.

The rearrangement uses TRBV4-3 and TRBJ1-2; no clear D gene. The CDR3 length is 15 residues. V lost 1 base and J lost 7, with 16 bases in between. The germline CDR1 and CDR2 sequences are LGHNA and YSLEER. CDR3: CASSQVVIRSGGYTF. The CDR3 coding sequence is TGCGCCAGCAGCCAAGTAGTAATCAGATCGGGTGGCTACACCTTC.

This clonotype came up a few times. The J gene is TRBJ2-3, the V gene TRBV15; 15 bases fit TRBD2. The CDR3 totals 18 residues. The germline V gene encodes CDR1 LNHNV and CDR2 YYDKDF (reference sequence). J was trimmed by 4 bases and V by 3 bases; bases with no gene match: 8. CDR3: CATSREGLAGGGADTQYF. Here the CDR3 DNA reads TGTGCCACCAGCAGGGAGGGACTAGCGGGGGGAGGTGCAGATACGCAGTATTTT.

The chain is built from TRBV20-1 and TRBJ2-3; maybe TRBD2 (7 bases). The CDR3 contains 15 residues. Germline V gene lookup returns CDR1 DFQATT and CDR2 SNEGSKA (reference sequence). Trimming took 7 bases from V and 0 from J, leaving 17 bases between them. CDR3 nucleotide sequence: TGCAGTGTTATTCACGCGGGGGCGAGCACAGATACGCAGTATTTT. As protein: CSVIHAGASTDTQYF.

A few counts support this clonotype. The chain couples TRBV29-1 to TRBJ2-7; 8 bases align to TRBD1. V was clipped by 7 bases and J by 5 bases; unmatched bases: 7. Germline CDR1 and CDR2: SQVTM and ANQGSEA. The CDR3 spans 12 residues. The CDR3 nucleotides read TGCAGCGGCGGACAGGGTAGGAACGAGCAGTACTTC. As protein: CSGGQGRNEQYF.

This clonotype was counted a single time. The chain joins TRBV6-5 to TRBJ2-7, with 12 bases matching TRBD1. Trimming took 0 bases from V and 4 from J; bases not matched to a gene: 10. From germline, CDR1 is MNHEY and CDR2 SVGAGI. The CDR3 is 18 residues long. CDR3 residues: CASSYSSRDRGQGYEQYF. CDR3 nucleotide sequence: TGTGCCAGCAGTTACTCGTCCCGGGACAGGGGGCAAGGGTACGAGCAGTACTTC.

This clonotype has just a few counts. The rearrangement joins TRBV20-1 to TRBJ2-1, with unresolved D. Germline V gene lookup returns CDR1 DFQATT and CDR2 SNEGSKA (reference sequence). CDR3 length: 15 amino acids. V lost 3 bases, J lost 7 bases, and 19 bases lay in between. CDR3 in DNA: TGCAGTGCTAGGGGGATTAGGCTTTCCGGGAATGAGCAGTTCTTC. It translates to CSARGIRLSGNEQFF.

The CDR3 loop reads CASGATVLEQYF. The DNA for the CDR3 is TGTGCCAGCGGGGCGACGGTCCTCGAGCAGTACTTC. The rearrangement joins TRBV6-2 or TRBV6-3 to TRBJ2-7; D possibly corresponds to TRBD1 (5 bases). The CDR3 has 12 residues. Germline V CDR1 and CDR2: MNHEY, SVGEGT. The ends were cut back, 8 bases at V and 6 bases at J, with 14 bases in the middle.

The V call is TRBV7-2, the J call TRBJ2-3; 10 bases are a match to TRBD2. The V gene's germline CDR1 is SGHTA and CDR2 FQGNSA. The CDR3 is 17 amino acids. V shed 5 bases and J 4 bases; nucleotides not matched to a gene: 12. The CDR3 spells CASSPQAGGTIPDTQYF. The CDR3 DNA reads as TGTGCCAGCAGCCCCCAAGCGGGGGGGACGATTCCAGATACGCAGTATTTT.

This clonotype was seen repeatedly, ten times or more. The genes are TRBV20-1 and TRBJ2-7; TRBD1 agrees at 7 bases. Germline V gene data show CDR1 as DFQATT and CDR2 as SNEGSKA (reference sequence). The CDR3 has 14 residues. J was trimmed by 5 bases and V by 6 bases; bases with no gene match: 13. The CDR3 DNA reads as TGCAGTGCCCGACAGGGTACCATGGGGGACGAGCAGTACTTC. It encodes CSARQGTMGDEQYF.

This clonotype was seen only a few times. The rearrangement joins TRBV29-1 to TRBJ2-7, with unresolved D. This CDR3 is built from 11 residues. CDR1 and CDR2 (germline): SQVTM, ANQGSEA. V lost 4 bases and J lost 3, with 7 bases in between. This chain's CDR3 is CSVAEVYEQYF. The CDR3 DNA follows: TGCAGCGTTGCAGAGGTCTACGAGCAGTACTTC.

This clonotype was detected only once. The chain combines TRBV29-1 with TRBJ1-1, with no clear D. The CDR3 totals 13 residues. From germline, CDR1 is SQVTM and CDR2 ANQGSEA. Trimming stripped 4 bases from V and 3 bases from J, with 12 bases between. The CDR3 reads CSVVAAQYTEAFF. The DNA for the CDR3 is TGCAGCGTTGTTGCGGCCCAGTACACTGAAGCTTTCTTT.

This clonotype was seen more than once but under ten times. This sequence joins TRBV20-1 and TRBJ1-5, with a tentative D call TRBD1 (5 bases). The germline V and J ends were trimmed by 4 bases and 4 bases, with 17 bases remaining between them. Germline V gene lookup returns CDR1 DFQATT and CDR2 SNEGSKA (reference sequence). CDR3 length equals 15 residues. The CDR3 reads CSATRSGFRNQPQHF. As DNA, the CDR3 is TGCAGTGCTACACGATCAGGGTTTCGGAATCAGCCCCAGCATTTT.

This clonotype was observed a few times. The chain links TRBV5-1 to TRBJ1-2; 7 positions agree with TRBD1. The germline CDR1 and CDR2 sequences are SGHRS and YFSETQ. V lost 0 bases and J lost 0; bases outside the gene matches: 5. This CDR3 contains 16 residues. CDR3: CASSLVYRGSNYGYTF. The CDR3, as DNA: TGCGCCAGCAGCTTGGTGTACAGGGGATCTAACTATGGCTACACCTTC. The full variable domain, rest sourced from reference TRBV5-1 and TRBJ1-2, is KAGVTQTPRYLIKTRGQQVTLSCSPISGHRSVSWYQQTPGQGLQFLFEYFSETQRNKGNFPGRFSGRQFSNSRSEMNVSTLELGDSALYLCASSLVYRGSNYGYTFGSGTRLTVV.